This T cell receptor (beta chain) was captured in a study of glioma-infiltrating T cells after dendritic cell vaccination. Study at large: Three intradermal dendritic cell vaccine injections were given every two weeks.

Trimming took 5 bases from V and 4 from J, leaving 11 bases between them. Germline CDR1 GTSNPN, CDR2 SVGIG (reference sequence). The CDR3 has 12 residues. The primer mix had 60 V beta and 13 J beta primers. Sequencing was performed with immunoSEQ multiplex PCR; in TCRdb, only in-frame clones are kept and a portion is missing. The sample holds around 58,000 clones, 80% to 85% seen once. Fresh-frozen tumor tissue and more than two years of survival data were available for all. The TCR sequence derives from a human donor with glioblastoma. The J gene is TRBJ1-2, the V gene TRBV30, with a tentative D call TRBD1 (5 bases). The sample consisted of blood, taken before dendritic cell vaccination. The CDR3 loop is CAWARDGYGYTF. The CDR3 region has the DNA TGTGCCTGGGCCAGGGATGGCTATGGCTACACCTTC.